This T cell receptor beta chain was identified during a study of OX40 agonist ivuxolimab in advanced cancers. Study results and caveats: Averaged across samples, CD8+ T cells carried more expanded clones than CD4+ did.

The ends lost 0 bases at V and 11 bases at J; junction bases unmatched: 10. Germline CDR1 SGHRS, CDR2 YFSETQ. This CDR3 is built from 14 residues. TCRdb's copy holds only in-frame clones and misses some; the assay was immunoSEQ multiplex PCR. The data contain roughly 50,000 clones, about 83% of them singletons. This clone came up once. Its antigen is not known. The J gene is TRBJ2-7, the V gene TRBV5-1, with TRBD2 matching over 8 bases. The TCR originated in an adult with an advanced solid tumor such as melanoma, head and neck, liver or kidney cancer. The sequencing used CD4+ or CD8+ T cells sorted from blood, collected in a trial of the OX40 agonist ivuxolimab. This chain's CDR3 is CASSLDVSGRSEYF. CDR3 DNA: TGCGCCAGCAGCTTGGATGTAAGCGGGAGATCCGAGTACTTC.